This T cell receptor (beta chain) came from a study of a mutant IDH1 vaccine in newly diagnosed glioma (dated by TCRdb to the early 2020s). Study-level background: Patients received eight vaccinations in weeks 1, 3, 5, 7, 11, 15, 19 and 23, corresponding to visits V03 through V10. Of the approximately 34 treated patients, approximately 62% were male and approximately 38% were female, and a mean age of roughly 37 years was recorded. Peripheral blood was drawn at six visits: V03 (baseline), V05, V07, V10, V12 and V13. In the chemotherapy-containing groups, vaccination started alongside temozolomide cycles, whereas in patients who had radiotherapy alone it started 4-6 weeks after radiotherapy. For exploratory analyses, some 24 treated patients had longitudinal TCRB deep sequencing done wherever samples were available. Prior to enrollment, standard therapy consisting of radiotherapy alone, temozolomide alone, or radiochemotherapy with temozolomide had been administered to patients, with the combination being received by most patients.

The time point label of this sample denotes: week 23, last vaccination. Each vaccine dose, consisting of 300 ug of a 20-mer mutant IDH1 peptide in Montanide, was administered subcutaneously with topical imiquimod. Newly diagnosed WHO grade 3 or 4 IDH1-mutant astrocytomas showing loss of nuclear ATRX were present in the donors. The samples were drawn from NOA16, a multicentre, single-arm, open-label phase I trial in Germany that tested a mutant IDH1 peptide vaccine in humans for the first time. Genomic DNA for TCRB sequencing was extracted from EDTA blood using the DNeasy Blood and Tissue Kit. The paper as a whole reports these results and caveats: No apparent relationship was observed between pseudoprogression and alterations in the top peripheral T cell clonotypes detected by TCRB sequencing. Availability determined which PBMC samples were chosen for TCRB deep sequencing. Immune responses induced by the vaccine were seen in approximately 93% of patients across multiple MHC alleles. According to the authors, sample limitations meant that analyses of patient blood samples could not be reproduced.

Remarks on this clone: There is no known antigen for this receptor. No per-base quality is available; no much larger clone lies one base away.

The library was produced with the immunoSEQ multiplex PCR assay. Following the manufacturer's protocol, the hsTCRB Kit was used to amplify rearranged TCR beta chain sequences. Sequencing of TCRB libraries was carried out on an Illumina MiSeq. Turning to the authors' computational methods: The proprietary platform of the kit vendor was used for demultiplexing, trimming and gene mapping. The table was pulled from immuneACCESS by TCRdb, which kept in-frame rearrangements only. Such tables lose some clones; where checked, under half of the loss comes from unresolved V genes, and the rest has no known cause. V, J and clone size reflect that table, while D and trimming were determined from the DNA. This sample has 38,000 or so clones in its table, and roughly 76% of those were observed once. Approximately 5.1% of the sample is taken by the ten largest. The clonotype comes from a man in his forties with glioma. The sample here was PBMCs, taken from a glioma patient whose treatment included an IDH1 peptide vaccine.

The DNA sequence is as follows: TGTGCCAGTAGTATTTTAGGCGGACTGAGCTCCTACGAGCAGTACTTC. Translated, it gives CASSILGGLSSYEQYF. This chain joins TRBV19 to TRBJ2-7; possibly the D gene is TRBD2, per 5 matching bases. Trimming costs V 3 bases and J 0 bases, and their ends lie 15 bases apart. The CDR3 runs 16 residues from the cysteine to the phenylalanine. CDR3 DNA is the only sequence kept; it has 48 bases, read in frame from the first base. The germline V gene (reference sequence) sets CDR1 to LNHDA and CDR2 to SQIVND.